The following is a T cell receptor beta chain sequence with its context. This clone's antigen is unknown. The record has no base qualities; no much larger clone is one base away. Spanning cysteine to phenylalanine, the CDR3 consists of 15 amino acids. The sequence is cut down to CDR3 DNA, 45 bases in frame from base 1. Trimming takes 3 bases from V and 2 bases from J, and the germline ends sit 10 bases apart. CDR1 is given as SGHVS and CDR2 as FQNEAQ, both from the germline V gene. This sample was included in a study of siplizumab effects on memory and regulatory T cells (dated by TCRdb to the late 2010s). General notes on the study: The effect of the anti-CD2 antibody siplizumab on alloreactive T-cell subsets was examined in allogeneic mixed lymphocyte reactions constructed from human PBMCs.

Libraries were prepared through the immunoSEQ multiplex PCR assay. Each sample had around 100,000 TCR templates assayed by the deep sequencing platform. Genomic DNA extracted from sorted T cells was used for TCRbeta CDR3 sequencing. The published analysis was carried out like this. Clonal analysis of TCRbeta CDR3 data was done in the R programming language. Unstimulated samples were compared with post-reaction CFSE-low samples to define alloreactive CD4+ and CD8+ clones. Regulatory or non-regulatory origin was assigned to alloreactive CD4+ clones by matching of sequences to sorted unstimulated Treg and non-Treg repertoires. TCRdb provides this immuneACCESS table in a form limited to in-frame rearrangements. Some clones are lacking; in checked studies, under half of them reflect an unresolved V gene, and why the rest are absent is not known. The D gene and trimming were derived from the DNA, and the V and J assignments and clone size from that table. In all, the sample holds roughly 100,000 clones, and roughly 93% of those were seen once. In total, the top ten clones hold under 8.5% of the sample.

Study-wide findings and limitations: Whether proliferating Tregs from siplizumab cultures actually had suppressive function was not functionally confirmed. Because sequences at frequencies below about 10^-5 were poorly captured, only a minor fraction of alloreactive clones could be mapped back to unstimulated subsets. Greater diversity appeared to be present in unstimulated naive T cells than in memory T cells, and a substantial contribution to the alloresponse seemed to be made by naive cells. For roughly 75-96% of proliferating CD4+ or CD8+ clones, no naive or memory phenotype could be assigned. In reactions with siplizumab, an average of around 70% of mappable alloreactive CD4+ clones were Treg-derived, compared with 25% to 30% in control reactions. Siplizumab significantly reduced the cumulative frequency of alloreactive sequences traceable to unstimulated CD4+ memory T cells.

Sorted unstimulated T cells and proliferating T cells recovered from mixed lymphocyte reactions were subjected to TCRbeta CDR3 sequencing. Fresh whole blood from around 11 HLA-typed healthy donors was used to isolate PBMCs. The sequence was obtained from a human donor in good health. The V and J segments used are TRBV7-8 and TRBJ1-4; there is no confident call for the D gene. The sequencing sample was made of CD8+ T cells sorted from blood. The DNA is TGTGCCAGCAGCTTGATCGCGGGTACTAATGAAAAACTGTTTTTT. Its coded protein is CASSLIAGTNEKLFF. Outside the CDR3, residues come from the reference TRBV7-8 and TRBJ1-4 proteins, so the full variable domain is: GAGVSQSPRYKVAKRGQDVALRCDPISGHVSLFWYQQALGQGPEFLTYFQNEAQLDKSGLPSDRFFAERPEGSVSTLKIQRTQQEDSAVYLCASSLIAGTNEKLFFGSGTQLSVL.